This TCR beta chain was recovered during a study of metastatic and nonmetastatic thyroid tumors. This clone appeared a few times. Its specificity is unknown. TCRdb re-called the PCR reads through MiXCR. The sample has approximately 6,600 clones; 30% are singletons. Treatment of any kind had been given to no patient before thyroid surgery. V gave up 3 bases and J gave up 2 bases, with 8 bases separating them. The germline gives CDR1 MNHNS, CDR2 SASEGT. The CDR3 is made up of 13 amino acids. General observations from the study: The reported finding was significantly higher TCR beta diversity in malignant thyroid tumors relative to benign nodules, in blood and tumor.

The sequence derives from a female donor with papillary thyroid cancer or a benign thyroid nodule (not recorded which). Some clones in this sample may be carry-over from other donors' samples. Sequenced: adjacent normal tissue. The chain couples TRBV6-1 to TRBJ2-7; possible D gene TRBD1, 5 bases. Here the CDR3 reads CASSEAGPYEQYF. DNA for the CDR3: TGTGCCAGCAGTGAGGCAGGGCCCTACGAGCAGTACTTC.